This record concerns one T cell receptor (beta chain) sequence. The protocol was immunoSEQ multiplex PCR, while the TCRdb copy is restricted to in-frame clones and leaves out a portion. Of roughly 2.6 million clones in the sample, around nine tenths were seen once. The sample belongs to a study of shared clonotypes between healthy human individuals. Germline V CDR1 and CDR2: SEHNR, FQNEAQ (reference sequence). The CDR3 covers 16 residues. V shed 6 bases, J shed 4 bases, and the junction held 12 bases outside the gene matches. The chain employs TRBV7-9 and TRBJ2-3, with TRBD2 matching over 8 bases. This TCR was recovered from a man younger than 35 in good health. The sequencing input was naive CD4+ T cells sorted from blood. Described subset: CD45RA+ positively selected. DNA for the CDR3: TGTGCCAGCAGATCCATAGCGGGAACGGGGGCAGATACGCAGTATTTT. It codes for CASRSIAGTGADTQYF.